Presented here are 16 T cell receptor beta chains from one specimen sequenced in a study of cytomegalovirus exposure and HLA in healthy donors. PCR involved 60 Vbeta and 13 Jbeta primers. Clones were read by immunoSEQ multiplex PCR, and TCRdb kept only the in-frame ones, dropping some. This sample's table has 100,000 to 150,000 clones. The material sequenced was PBMCs. These receptors came from a woman aged 40 to 50 in good health and CMV-seropositive.

This rearrangement joins TRBV27 to TRBJ2-7, with 9 bases that match TRBD1. CDR1 is MNHEY, CDR2 SMNVEV, per germline (reference sequence). The CDR3 totals 15 residues. Trimming took 3 bases from V and 0 from J; bases not matched to a gene: 3. CDR3 nucleotide sequence: TGTGCCAGCAGTTTTGGGACAGGGCCCTCCTACGAGCAGTACTTC. This sequence encodes CASSFGTGPSYEQYF.

CDR3 bases: TGCGCCAGCAGCCAAGGGTCCCCGGGGTTCTCAGCCTACGAGCAGTACTTC. This encodes CASSQGSPGFSAYEQYF. This rearrangement joins TRBV4-1 to TRBJ2-7; maybe TRBD2 (5 bases). Trimming pared 1 base from V and 2 bases from J, leaving 18 bases between. Per the germline V gene, CDR1 is MGHRA and CDR2 is YSYEKL. The CDR3 is made up of 17 amino acids.

The rearrangement joins TRBV28 to TRBJ1-2; D not resolved. CDR1 MDHEN and CDR2 SYDVKM come from the germline V gene. The CDR3 is 12 residues long. V was clipped by 7 bases and J by 8 bases, with 14 bases between them. CDR3 loop: CASTVTSRGYTF. DNA of the CDR3: TGTGCCAGCACCGTGACAAGCCGCGGCTACACCTTC.

The V gene is TRBV5-1, the J gene TRBJ2-3; D gene uncertain. V lost 1 base and J 2 bases, leaving 5 bases between the germline ends. In germline, CDR1 is SGHRS, CDR2 YFSETQ. This CDR3 has 13 residues. This CDR3 is CASSLTVTDTQYF. The CDR3, as DNA: TGCGCCAGCAGCTTGACGGTCACAGATACGCAGTATTTT.

V is TRBV28 and J is TRBJ1-2, with a tentative D call TRBD1 (5 bases). The germline CDR1 and CDR2 sequences are MDHEN and SYDVKM. The V end lost 1 base, the J end lost 12 bases, and 21 bases lay between the germline ends. This CDR3 has 15 amino acids. CDR3 bases: TGTGCCAGCAGTTTATCGCGACAGTTCGTTCTGAGGAACACCTTC. Protein product: CASSLSRQFVLRNTF.

The genes are TRBV6-1 and TRBJ2-5; D possibly corresponds to TRBD2 (5 bases). The end of the DNA fits TRBJ2-7 better, so the J call may be wrong. Germline CDR1 reads MNHNS; CDR2 reads SASEGT. The CDR3 covers 15 residues. CDR3 amino acids: CASSDETRGPYEQYF. The CDR3 DNA sequence: TGTGCCAGCAGTGACGAGACACGGGGTCCCTACGAGCAGTACTTC.

The genes are TRBV5-6 and TRBJ2-3; no reliable D call. This CDR3 region has 15 residues. The germline gives CDR1 SGHDT, CDR2 YYEEEE. Trimming removed 6 bases from V and 4 bases from J, with 18 bases in between. CDR3 sequence reads: CASTSVVLVSDTQYF. CDR3 bases: TGTGCCAGCACCTCGGTCGTATTAGTTTCAGATACGCAGTATTTT.

V usage is TRBV7-9 and J usage is TRBJ1-1; TRBD1 might be the D (5 bases). Between the trimmed V and J ends, which lost 3 bases and 2 bases, there was a span of 16 bases. CDR1 is SEHNR, CDR2 FQNEAQ, per germline (reference sequence). The CDR3 spans 16 residues. Here the CDR3 DNA reads TGTGCCAGCAGCTTGGGAACCGGGACTGCAAACACTGAAGCTTTCTTT. This sequence encodes CASSLGTGTANTEAFF.

The chain employs TRBV6-1 and TRBJ2-3; 8 bases match TRBD2. Unmatched junction bases numbered 1, after V lost 3 bases and J lost 2 bases. The CDR3 is 14 residues long. CDR1 and CDR2 (germline): MNHNS, SASEGT. In DNA form, the CDR3 reads TGTGCCAGCAGTGACGGGAGGGCCACAGATACGCAGTATTTT. As protein: CASSDGRATDTQYF.

The rearrangement links TRBV6-5 to TRBJ2-1; 10 bases are shared with TRBD1. The length of the CDR3 is 15 residues. V lost 8 bases and J lost 4; bases outside the gene matches: 8. Germline values: CDR1 MNHEY, CDR2 SVGAGI. This CDR3 is CASSPTGGAYNEQFF. The DNA for the CDR3 is TGTGCCAGCTCCCCGACAGGGGGCGCTTACAATGAGCAGTTCTTC.

The CDR3 coding sequence is TGTGCCAGCAGTTTAGTCGACAGAAGCAATCAGCCCCAGCATTTT. Translating gives CASSLVDRSNQPQHF. The chain is built from TRBV28 and TRBJ1-5, with D tentatively TRBD1 (5 bases). Per the germline V gene, CDR1 is MDHEN and CDR2 is SYDVKM. CDR3 size: 15 residues. V was clipped by 2 bases and J by 1 base, with 9 bases between them.

The chain joins TRBV6-1 to TRBJ1-3; possible D gene TRBD1, 6 bases. The CDR3 consists of 15 residues. Germline-derived CDR1 and CDR2 are MNHNS and SASEGT. V dropped 6 bases and J dropped 0 bases, with 12 bases sitting between them. The CDR3 is CASSADSNSGNTIYF. As DNA, the CDR3 is TGTGCCAGCAGCGCGGACAGCAACTCTGGAAACACCATATATTTT.

The gene calls are TRBV7-8 and TRBJ2-7; the match to TRBD1 covers 8 bases. Trimming took 0 bases from V and 4 from J; bases not matched to a gene: 14. The CDR3 covers 18 residues. Germline CDR1 is SGHVS and CDR2 is FQNEAQ. CDR3 nucleotide sequence: TGTGCCAGCAGCTTAGCGGGGGTGGGCAGGGGGCAACGGTACGAGCAGTACTTC. This codes for CASSLAGVGRGQRYEQYF. The entire variable domain, with the rest obtained from reference TRBV7-8 and TRBJ2-7, is as follows: GAGVSQSPRYKVAKRGQDVALRCDPISGHVSLFWYQQALGQGPEFLTYFQNEAQLDKSGLPSDRFFAERPEGSVSTLKIQRTQQEDSAVYLCASSLAGVGRGQRYEQYFGPGTRLTVT.

The chain carries TRBV28 and TRBJ2-2; tentative D call: TRBD2 (7 bases). V was clipped by 3 bases and J by 6 bases, with 14 bases between them. This CDR3 contains 15 residues. Per the germline V gene, CDR1 is MDHEN and CDR2 is SYDVKM. This chain's CDR3 is CASSFKGGLAGELFF. CDR3 nucleotides: TGTGCCAGCAGTTTCAAGGGGGGGCTGGCCGGGGAGCTGTTTTTT.

The chain recombines TRBV18 with TRBJ1-1; tentative D call: TRBD1 (5 bases). This CDR3 contains 14 residues. Trimming took off 0 bases at V and 1 base at J, with 6 bases between the two ends. CDR1 is KGHSH and CDR2 is LQKENI in the germline V gene. CDR3 residues: CASSPPRGNTEAFF. CDR3 bases: TGTGCCAGCTCACCACCTAGGGGGAACACTGAAGCTTTCTTT.

This sequence joins TRBV5-1 and TRBJ1-2, with D possibly TRBD1 on 5 matching bases. V was trimmed by 0 bases and J by 2 bases, leaving 5 bases between them. Germline V lookup: CDR1 SGHRS, CDR2 YFSETQ. This CDR3 spans 13 amino acids. CDR3 amino acids: CASSLAGNYGYTF. CDR3 bases: TGCGCCAGCAGCTTGGCAGGGAACTATGGCTACACCTTC.